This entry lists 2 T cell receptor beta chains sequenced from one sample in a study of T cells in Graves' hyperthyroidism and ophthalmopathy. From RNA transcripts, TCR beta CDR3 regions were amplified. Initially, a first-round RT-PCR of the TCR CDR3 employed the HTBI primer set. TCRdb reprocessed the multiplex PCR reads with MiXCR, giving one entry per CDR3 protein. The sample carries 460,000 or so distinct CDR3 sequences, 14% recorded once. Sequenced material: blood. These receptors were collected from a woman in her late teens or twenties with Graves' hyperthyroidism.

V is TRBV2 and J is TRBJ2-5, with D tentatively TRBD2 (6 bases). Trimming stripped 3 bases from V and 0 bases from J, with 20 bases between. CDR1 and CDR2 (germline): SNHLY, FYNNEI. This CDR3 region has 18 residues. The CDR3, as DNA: TGTGCCAGCAGTGACGGGGGAGTGGCCCCCGGCAACCAAGAGACCCAGTACTTC. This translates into CASSDGGVAPGNQETQYF.

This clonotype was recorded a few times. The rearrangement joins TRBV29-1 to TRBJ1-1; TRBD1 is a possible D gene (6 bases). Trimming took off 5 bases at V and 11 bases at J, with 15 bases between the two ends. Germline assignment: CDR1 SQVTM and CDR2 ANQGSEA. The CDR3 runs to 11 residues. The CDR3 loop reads CSVQRGVRAFF. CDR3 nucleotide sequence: TGCAGCGTTCAGAGGGGGGTGCGTGCTTTCTTT. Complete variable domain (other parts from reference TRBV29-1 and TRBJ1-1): SAVISQKPSRDICQRGTSLTIQCQVDSQVTMMFWYRQQPGQSLTLIATANQGSEATYESGFVIDKFPISRPNLTFSTLTVSNMSPEDSSIYLCSVQRGVRAFFGQGTRLTVV.